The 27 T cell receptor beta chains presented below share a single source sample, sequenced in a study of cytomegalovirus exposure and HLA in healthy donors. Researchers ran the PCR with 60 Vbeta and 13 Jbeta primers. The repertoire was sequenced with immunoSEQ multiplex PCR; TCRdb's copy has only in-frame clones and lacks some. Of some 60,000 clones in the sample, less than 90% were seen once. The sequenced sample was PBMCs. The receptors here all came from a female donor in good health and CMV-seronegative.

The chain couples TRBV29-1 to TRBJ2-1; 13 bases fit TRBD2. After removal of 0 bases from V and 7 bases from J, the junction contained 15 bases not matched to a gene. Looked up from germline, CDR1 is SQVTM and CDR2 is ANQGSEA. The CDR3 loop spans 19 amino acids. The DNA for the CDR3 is TGCAGCGTTGAAGATCTCGTGTTAACTAGCGGGAGGGGATGGAATGAGCAGTTCTTC. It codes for CSVEDLVLTSGRGWNEQFF.

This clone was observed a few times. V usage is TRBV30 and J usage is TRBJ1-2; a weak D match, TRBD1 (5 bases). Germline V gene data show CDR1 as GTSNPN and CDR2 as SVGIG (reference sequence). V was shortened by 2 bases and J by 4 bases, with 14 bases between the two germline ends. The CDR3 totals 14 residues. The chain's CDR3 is CAWSTGRIGYGYTF. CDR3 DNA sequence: TGTGCCTGGAGTACAGGACGGATTGGCTATGGCTACACCTTC.

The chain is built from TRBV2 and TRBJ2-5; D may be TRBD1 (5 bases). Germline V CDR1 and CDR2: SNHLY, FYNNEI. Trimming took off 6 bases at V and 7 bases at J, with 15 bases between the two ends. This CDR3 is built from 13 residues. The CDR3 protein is CASRIRGLGTQYF. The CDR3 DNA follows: TGTGCCAGCAGAATAAGGGGCCTAGGGACCCAGTACTTC. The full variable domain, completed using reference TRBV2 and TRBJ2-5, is EPEVTQTPSHQVTQMGQEVILRCVPISNHLYFYWYRQILGQKVEFLVSFYNNEISEKSEIFDDQFSVERPDGSNFTLKIRSTKLEDSAMYFCASRIRGLGTQYFGPGTRLLVL.

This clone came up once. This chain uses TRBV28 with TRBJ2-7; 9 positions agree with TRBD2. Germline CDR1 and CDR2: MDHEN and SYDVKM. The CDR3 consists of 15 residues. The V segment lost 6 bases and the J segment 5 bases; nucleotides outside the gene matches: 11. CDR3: CASSQTSGGSHEQYF. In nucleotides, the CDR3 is TGTGCCAGCAGCCAGACTAGCGGAGGGAGCCACGAGCAGTACTTC.

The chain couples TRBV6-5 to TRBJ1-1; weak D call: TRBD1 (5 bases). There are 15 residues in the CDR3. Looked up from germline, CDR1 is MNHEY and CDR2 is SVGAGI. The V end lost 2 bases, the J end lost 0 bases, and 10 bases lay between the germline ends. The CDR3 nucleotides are TGTGCCAGCAGTTACGGGGCGGGGCTGAACACTGAAGCTTTCTTT. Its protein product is CASSYGAGLNTEAFF.

This chain's CDR3 is CASSRTSGREQYF. In DNA, the CDR3 is TGTGCCAGCAGTCGGACTAGCGGGAGAGAGCAGTACTTC. The chain uses TRBV28 and TRBJ2-7, with 13 nucleotides matching TRBD2. Trimming took 5 bases from V and 7 from J; bases not matched to a gene: 2. Per germline, CDR1 MDHEN and CDR2 SYDVKM. The CDR3 covers 13 residues.

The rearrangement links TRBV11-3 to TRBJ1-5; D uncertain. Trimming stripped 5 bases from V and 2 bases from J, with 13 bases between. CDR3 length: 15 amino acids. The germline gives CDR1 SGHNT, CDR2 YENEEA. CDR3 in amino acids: CASSLRVGGNQPQHF. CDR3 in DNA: TGTGCCAGCAGCCTGAGGGTAGGCGGCAATCAGCCCCAGCATTTT.

Here the CDR3 reads CASSFEQSYEQYF. CDR3 sequence (DNA): TGTGCCAGCAGCTTTGAACAGTCCTACGAGCAGTACTTC. This chain connects TRBV5-4 to TRBJ2-7; D uncertain. Trimming cost V 2 bases and J 1 base, with 7 bases left between them. Germline CDR1 SGHNT, CDR2 YYREEE (reference sequence). There are 13 residues in the CDR3.

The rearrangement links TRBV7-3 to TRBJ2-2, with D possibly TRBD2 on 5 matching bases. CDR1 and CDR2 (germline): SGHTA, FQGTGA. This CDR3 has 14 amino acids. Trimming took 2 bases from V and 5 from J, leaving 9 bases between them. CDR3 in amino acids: CASSLEAGTGELFF. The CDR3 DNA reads TGTGCCAGCAGCTTAGAGGCGGGTACCGGGGAGCTGTTTTTT.

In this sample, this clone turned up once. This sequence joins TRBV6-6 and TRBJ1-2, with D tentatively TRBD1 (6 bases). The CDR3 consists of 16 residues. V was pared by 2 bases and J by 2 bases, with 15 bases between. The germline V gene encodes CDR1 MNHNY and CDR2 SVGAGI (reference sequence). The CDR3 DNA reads TGTGCCAGCAGTTACATTTCAGGGGTGGTCAACTATGGCTACACCTTC. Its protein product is CASSYISGVVNYGYTF.

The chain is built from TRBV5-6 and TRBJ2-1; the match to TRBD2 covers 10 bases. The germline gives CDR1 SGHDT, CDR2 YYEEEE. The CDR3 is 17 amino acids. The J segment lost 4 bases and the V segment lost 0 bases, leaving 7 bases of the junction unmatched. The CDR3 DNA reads TGTGCCAGCAGCTTGGTCCCTAGCGGGGGAACATACAATGAGCAGTTCTTC. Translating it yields CASSLVPSGGTYNEQFF.

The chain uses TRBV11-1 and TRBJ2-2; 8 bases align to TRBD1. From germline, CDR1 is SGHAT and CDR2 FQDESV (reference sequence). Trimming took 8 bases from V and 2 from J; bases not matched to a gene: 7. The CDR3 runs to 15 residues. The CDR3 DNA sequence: TGTGCCAGCGCACGATCAGGGGGCAACACCGGGGAGCTGTTTTTT. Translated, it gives CASARSGGNTGELFF. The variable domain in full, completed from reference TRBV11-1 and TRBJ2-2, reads EAEVAQSPRYKITEKSQAVAFWCDPISGHATLYWYRQILGQGPELLVQFQDESVVDDSQLPKDRFSAERLKGVDSTLKIQPAELGDSAMYLCASARSGGNTGELFFGEGSRLTVL.

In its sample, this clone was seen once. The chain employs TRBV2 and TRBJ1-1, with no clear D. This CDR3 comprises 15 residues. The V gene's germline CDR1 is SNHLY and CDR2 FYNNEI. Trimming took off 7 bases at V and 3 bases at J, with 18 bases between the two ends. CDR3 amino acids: CASTPYGLTHTEAFF. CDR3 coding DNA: TGTGCCAGCACCCCCTACGGCCTGACACACACTGAAGCTTTCTTT.

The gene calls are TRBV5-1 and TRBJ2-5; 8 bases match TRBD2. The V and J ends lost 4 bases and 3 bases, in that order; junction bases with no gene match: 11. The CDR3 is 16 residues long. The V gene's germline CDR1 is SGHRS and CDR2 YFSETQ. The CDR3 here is CASSPLNRGGEETQYF. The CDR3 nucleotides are TGCGCCAGCAGCCCCTTGAACCGGGGGGGAGAAGAGACCCAGTACTTC.

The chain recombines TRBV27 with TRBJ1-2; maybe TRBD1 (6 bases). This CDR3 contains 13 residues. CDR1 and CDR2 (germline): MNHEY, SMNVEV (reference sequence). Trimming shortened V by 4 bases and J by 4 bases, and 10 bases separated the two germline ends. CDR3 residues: CASSSGAIYGYTF. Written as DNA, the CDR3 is TGTGCCAGCAGTTCAGGGGCGATCTATGGCTACACCTTC.

The CDR3 is CASSVGSPTSVIIYNEQFF. The CDR3 DNA reads TGTGCCAGCAGCGTGGGCAGTCCCACCAGTGTCATTATCTACAATGAGCAGTTCTTC. J is TRBJ2-1 and V is TRBV9; D gene ambiguous. The CDR3 spans 19 residues. CDR1 and CDR2 from the germline V gene are SGDLS and YYNGEE. V was cut by 2 bases and J by 3 bases, with 24 bases left in between.

The CDR3 sequence is CASSDSMGGGDTGELFF. The DNA for the CDR3 is TGTGCCAGCAGTGACTCGATGGGCGGAGGGGACACCGGGGAGCTGTTTTTT. The chain recombines TRBV6-4 with TRBJ2-2; tentative D call: TRBD2 (6 bases). Germline-derived CDR1 and CDR2 are MRHNA and SNTAGT. The ends were cut back, 0 bases at V and 3 bases at J, with 14 bases in the middle. The CDR3 is made up of 17 amino acids.

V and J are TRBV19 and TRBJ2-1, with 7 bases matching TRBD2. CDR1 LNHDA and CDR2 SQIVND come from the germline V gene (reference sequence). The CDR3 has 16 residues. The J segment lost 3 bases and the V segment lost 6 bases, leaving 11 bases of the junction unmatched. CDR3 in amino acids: CASSQPWASGYNEQFF. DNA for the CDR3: TGTGCCAGTAGCCAACCCTGGGCTAGCGGCTACAATGAGCAGTTCTTC.

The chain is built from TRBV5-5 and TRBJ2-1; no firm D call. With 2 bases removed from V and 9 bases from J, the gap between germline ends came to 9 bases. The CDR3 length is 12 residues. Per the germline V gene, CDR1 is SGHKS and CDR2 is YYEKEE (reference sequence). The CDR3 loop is CASSFGGPEQFF. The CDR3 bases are TGTGCCAGCAGCTTCGGCGGTCCTGAGCAGTTCTTC.

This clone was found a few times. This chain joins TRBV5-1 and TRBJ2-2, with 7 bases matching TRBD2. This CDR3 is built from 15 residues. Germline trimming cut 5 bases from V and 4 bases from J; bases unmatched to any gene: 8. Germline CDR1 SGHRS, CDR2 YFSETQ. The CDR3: CASRIWTSSTGELFF. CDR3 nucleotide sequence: TGCGCCAGCAGAATCTGGACTAGTAGCACCGGGGAGCTGTTTTTT.

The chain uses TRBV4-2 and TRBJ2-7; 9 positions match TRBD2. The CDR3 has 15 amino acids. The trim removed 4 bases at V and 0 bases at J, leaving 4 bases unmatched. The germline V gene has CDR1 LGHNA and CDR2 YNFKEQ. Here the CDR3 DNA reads TGTGCCAGCAGCCTCGGGCGGGAGGGCTCCTACGAGCAGTACTTC. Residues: CASSLGREGSYEQYF.

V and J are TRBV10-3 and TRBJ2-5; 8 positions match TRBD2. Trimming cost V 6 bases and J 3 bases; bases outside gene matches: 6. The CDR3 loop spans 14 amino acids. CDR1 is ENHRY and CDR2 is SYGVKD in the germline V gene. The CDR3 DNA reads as TGTGCCATCAGACGCGGGGGGCCCGAAGAGACCCAGTACTTC. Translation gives CAIRRGGPEETQYF.

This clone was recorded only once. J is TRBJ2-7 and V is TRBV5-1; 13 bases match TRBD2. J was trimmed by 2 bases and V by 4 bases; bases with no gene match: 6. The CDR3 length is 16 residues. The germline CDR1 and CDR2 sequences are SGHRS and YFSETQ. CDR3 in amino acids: CASSLEGLAGPYEQYF. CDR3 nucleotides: TGCGCCAGCAGCCTAGAGGGACTAGCGGGGCCCTACGAGCAGTACTTC.

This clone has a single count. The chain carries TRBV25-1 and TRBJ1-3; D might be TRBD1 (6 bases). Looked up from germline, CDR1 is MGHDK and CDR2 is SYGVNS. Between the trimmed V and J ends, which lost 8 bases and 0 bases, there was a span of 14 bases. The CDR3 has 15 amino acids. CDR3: CASRVGGSSGNTIYF. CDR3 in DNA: TGTGCCAGCCGAGTTGGGGGCAGCTCTGGAAACACCATATATTTT.

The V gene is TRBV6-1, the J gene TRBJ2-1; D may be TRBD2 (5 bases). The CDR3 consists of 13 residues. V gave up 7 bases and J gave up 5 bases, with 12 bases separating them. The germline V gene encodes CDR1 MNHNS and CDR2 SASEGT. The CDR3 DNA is TGTGCCAGCAATCGGGGATATAACAATGAGCAGTTCTTC. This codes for CASNRGYNNEQFF.

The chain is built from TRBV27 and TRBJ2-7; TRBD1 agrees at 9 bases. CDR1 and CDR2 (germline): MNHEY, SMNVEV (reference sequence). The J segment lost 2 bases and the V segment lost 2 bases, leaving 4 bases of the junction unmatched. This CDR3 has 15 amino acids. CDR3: CASSLLGQGPYEQYF. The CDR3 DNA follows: TGTGCCAGCAGTTTACTAGGACAGGGGCCCTACGAGCAGTACTTC.

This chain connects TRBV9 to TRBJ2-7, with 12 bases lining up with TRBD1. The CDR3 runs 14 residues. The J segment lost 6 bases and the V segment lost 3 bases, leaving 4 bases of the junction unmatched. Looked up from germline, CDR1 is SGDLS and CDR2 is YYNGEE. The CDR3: CASSAGQGAIEQYF. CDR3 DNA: TGTGCCAGCAGCGCGGGACAGGGGGCGATCGAGCAGTACTTC.